A selection of T cell receptor beta chains follows, all from one sample in a study of memory CD4+ T cells and cytomegalovirus serostatus. TCRdb's copy holds only in-frame clones and misses some; the assay was immunoSEQ multiplex PCR. The sample lists under 80,000 clones, 78% seen once, with 2.5% to 3% in the top ten. Sequencing was performed on memory CD4+ T cells from blood. These receptors all stem from an adult in good health and CMV-seropositive. Both conserved end residues are trimmed from each CDR3. Each record gives: J gene, V gene, CDR3 protein.

TRBJ1-4,TRBV7-2,ASSVLQGTNEKLF
TRBJ2-5,TRBV7-2,ASSQAANQETQY
TRBJ2-5,TRBV9,ASSPSRTGVGETQY
TRBJ1-6,TRBV5-6,ASSLGGGRGNSPLH
TRBJ2-5,TRBV7-7,ASSQVAGVQTQY
TRBJ2-3,TRBV13,ASSISGLAGGPTDTQY
TRBJ2-1,TRBV6-6,ASSSSFAGGYNEQF
TRBJ2-1,TRBV11-3,ASSLERRHNEQF
TRBJ2-1,TRBV11-3,ASSLHSGPQGYNEQF
TRBJ2-1,TRBV18,ASSPGTSSYNEQF
TRBJ2-5,TRBV6-4,ATLWRRQQWQETQY
TRBJ1-2,TRBV6-6,ASSPSYGYT
TRBJ1-2,TRBV5-1,ASSLRRAVDGYT
TRBJ1-2,TRBV7-2,ASSSQGTGYIYGYT
TRBJ2-3,TRBV18,ASSPGTGFTDTQY
TRBJ2-5,TRBV11-3,ASSPPGQGMETQY
TRBJ1-1,TRBV10-3,AISGPGQGTTEAF
TRBJ1-1,TRBV2,ASSATGGREAF
TRBJ2-1,TRBV7-2,ASSLWAGSDNEQF
TRBJ1-5,TRBV7-8,ASTLTGNQPQH
TRBJ1-1,TRBV30,AWSSGEAF
TRBJ2-5,TRBV11-2,ASSRDRGRETQY
TRBJ1-5,TRBV7-2,ASSAGYQPQH
TRBJ2-6,TRBV5-1,ASSLALAGANVLT
TRBJ2-7,TRBV28,ASRLTGYEQY
TRBJ2-3,TRBV30,AWSPGAGSADTQY
TRBJ1-2,TRBV10-3,AIRGTDGPYGYT
TRBJ2-7,TRBV6-6,ASSYDGRYYEQY